This T cell receptor (beta chain) was recorded in a study of CD8 T cells in Susac syndrome. With regard to this clonotype: Its target is not known.

Sequencing targeted TCR beta in blood CD8+ and CD4+ T cells. Relapsing-remitting disease, either stable or active, was present in the multiple sclerosis controls, who were treatment-naive patients. An amount of RNA that ranged from roughly 0.5 to 1 ug was reverse transcribed with random hexamers. immunoSEQ multiplex PCR amplified TCR beta CDR3 across 54 Vbeta, 13 Jbeta. TCRdb reprocessed the immunoSEQ multiplex PCR reads with MiXCR, giving one entry per CDR3 protein. Of some 110,000 distinct CDR3 sequences in the sample, about 92% are singletons; the top ten hold approximately 0.3%. Whole-study results and caveats: Regarding the TCR sequencing and HLA analysis, the study admitted that a relatively small number of individuals were involved.

The specimen was CD8+ T cells from PBMCs. This receptor was identified in a human donor with multiple sclerosis.

In DNA, the CDR3 is TGTGCCAGCAGCTGGGGACAGAACTATGGCTACACCTTC. This encodes CASSWGQNYGYTF. The V and J genes are TRBV11-2 and TRBJ1-2; 7 nucleotides line up with TRBD1. The length of the CDR3 is 13 residues. CDR1 and CDR2 (germline): SGHAT, FQNNGV. With 4 bases clipped from V and 2 bases from J, the junction kept 1 base outside the gene matches.